Each of the 14 T cell receptor beta chains below was sequenced from the same sample in a study of STAT3 mutations in large granular lymphocyte leukemia (dated by TCRdb to between 2018 and 2020). Findings and caveats that apply to the study as a whole: At least one immunodominant TCRbeta clonotype was present in every T-LGLL patient, and multiple immunodominant subclonotypes appeared in about half of the T-LGLL patients.

Which antigens these TCRs recognize remains unknown. The library was made by the immunoSEQ multiplex PCR assay. TCRdb obtained this table from immuneACCESS and retained in-frame rearrangements with V and J assigned. These tables miss some clones; where compared with another copy, unresolved V genes account for less than half of the shortfall, and the remainder is unexplained. This sample comprises some 37,000 clones, roughly 84% of them detected only once. Clones ranked in the top ten supply around 0.44% of the sample. Sample: PBMCs. All receptors come from a human donor with T large granular lymphocyte leukemia. Some clones in this sample may be carry-over from other donors' samples.

The chain has TRBV6-1 and TRBJ1-5; D not certain. The CDR3 covers 15 residues. Trimming took 3 bases from V and 0 from J, leaving 9 bases between them. Per the germline V gene, CDR1 is MNHNS and CDR2 is SASEGT. CDR3 sequence: CASSEENYSNQPQHF. CDR3 nucleotide sequence: TGTGCCAGCAGTGAGGAGAATTATAGCAATCAGCCCCAGCATTTT.

The chain joins TRBV5-1 to TRBJ2-2; maybe TRBD2 (7 bases). The CDR3 sequence is 17 residues long. Trimming cost V 5 bases and J 2 bases, with 19 bases left between them. Looked up from germline, CDR1 is SGHRS and CDR2 is YFSETQ. The CDR3 here is CASSAAGASTNTGELFF. In nucleotides, the CDR3 is TGCGCCAGCAGTGCCGCGGGGGCAAGTACTAACACCGGGGAGCTGTTTTTT.

The chain carries TRBV19 and TRBJ1-1, with a tentative D call TRBD1 (6 bases). Germline V gene lookup returns CDR1 LNHDA and CDR2 SQIVND (reference sequence). Between the trimmed V and J ends, which lost 5 bases and 3 bases, there was a span of 13 bases. The CDR3 length is 14 residues. CDR3 loop: CASSHQGRDTEAFF. The CDR3, as DNA: TGTGCCAGTAGTCACCAGGGGCGGGACACTGAAGCTTTCTTT.

The V call is TRBV7-9, the J call TRBJ2-2; 8 nucleotides align to TRBD1. CDR1 SEHNR and CDR2 FQNEAQ come from the germline V gene (reference sequence). With 3 bases clipped from V and 1 base from J, the junction kept 1 base outside the gene matches. This CDR3 is built from 15 residues. The DNA of the CDR3 is TGTGCCAGCAGCTTGACAGGGGTGAACACCGGGGAGCTGTTTTTT. This codes for CASSLTGVNTGELFF.

The chain couples TRBV6-5 to TRBJ2-5; 8 nucleotides agree with TRBD2. The CDR3 runs 13 residues. Germline V gene sequence: CDR1 MNHEY, CDR2 SVGAGI. The V gene end was trimmed by 6 bases and the J gene end by 4 bases; junction bases not matched to a gene: 4. The CDR3 DNA sequence: TGTGCCAGCAGCCGGGGGGGCGGAGAGACCCAGTACTTC. Translation: CASSRGGGETQYF.

V and J are TRBV12-5 and TRBJ1-1; D uncertain. The CDR3 is made up of 13 amino acids. CDR1 is LGHNT and CDR2 is FRNRAP in the germline V gene. V gave up 1 base and J gave up 4 bases, with 7 bases separating them. The CDR3 sequence is CASGLASGTEAFF. The CDR3 bases are TGTGCTAGTGGTTTGGCCTCAGGCACTGAAGCTTTCTTT.

V and J are TRBV4-1 and TRBJ2-1; no definite D call. Germline V gene sequence: CDR1 MGHRA, CDR2 YSYEKL. The CDR3 runs to 15 residues. V shed 0 bases and J shed 5 bases, with 11 bases lying between them. For the CDR3, the DNA is TGCGCCAGCAGCCAAGAGGGGTACTCTAACAATGAGCAGTTCTTC. The encoded protein is CASSQEGYSNNEQFF.

The chain recombines TRBV6-6 with TRBJ2-3, with 10 bases lining up with TRBD2. Per germline, CDR1 MNHNY and CDR2 SVGAGI (reference sequence). V dropped 5 bases and J dropped 2; count of bases not matched to a gene: 7. The CDR3 loop spans 16 amino acids. Here the CDR3 reads CASSLTSGAITDTQYF. DNA of the CDR3: TGTGCCAGCAGTCTTACTAGCGGGGCGATCACAGATACGCAGTATTTT.

The V and J genes are TRBV20-1 and TRBJ2-5; 7 bases map to TRBD1. The CDR3 has 11 residues. CDR1 is DFQATT, CDR2 SNEGSKA, per germline (reference sequence). J was trimmed by 4 bases and V by 4 bases; bases with no gene match: 0. DNA for the CDR3: TGCAGTGCTACAGGGGGAGAGACCCAGTACTTC. As protein: CSATGGETQYF.

The rearrangement joins TRBV5-8 to TRBJ1-1, with D tentatively TRBD1 (6 bases). The CDR3 contains 14 residues. Germline V gives CDR1 SGHTS, CDR2 YDEGEE. The V end was cut by 3 bases, the J end by 3 bases, with 12 bases between. The CDR3 DNA is TGTGCCAGCAGCTCCGATCAGGGGTACACTGAAGCTTTCTTT. Protein sequence: CASSSDQGYTEAFF.

This chain links TRBV18 with TRBJ2-7, with 8 positions matching TRBD2. From germline, CDR1 is KGHSH and CDR2 LQKENI. Losses at the gene ends were 6 bases for V and 1 base for J; bases not matched to a gene: 17. This CDR3 comprises 18 residues. Here the CDR3 DNA reads TGTGCCAGCTCGGATTTTGGCGGGGGGACCAGACAATCCTACGAGCAGTACGTC. Translated, it gives CASSDFGGGTRQSYEQYV.

The chain joins TRBV5-1 to TRBJ2-4; TRBD1 matches 11 bases. After removal of 0 bases from V and 7 bases from J, the junction contained 3 bases not matched to a gene. The V gene's germline CDR1 is SGHRS and CDR2 YFSETQ. The CDR3 sequence is 15 residues long. DNA for the CDR3: TGCGCCAGCAGCTTGGGGGGGACAGGGGGTAACATTCAGTACTTC. Translated, it gives CASSLGGTGGNIQYF.

This chain uses TRBV30 with TRBJ1-6; D is possibly TRBD1 (5 bases). CDR1 and CDR2 from the germline V gene are GTSNPN and SVGIG (reference sequence). The CDR3 length is 13 residues. V was shortened by 6 bases and J by 9 bases, with 15 bases between the two germline ends. The CDR3 DNA reads TGTGCCTGTCCGGGACCTGTGGGTTCACCCCTCCACTTT. It is translated as CACPGPVGSPLHF.

The chain links TRBV10-2 to TRBJ1-5; D gene unclear. Trimming took 0 bases from V and 5 from J, leaving 5 bases between them. The CDR3 totals 13 residues. CDR1 WSHSY and CDR2 SAAADI come from the germline V gene. DNA for the CDR3: TGCGCCAGCAGTGAGTCGGCCCATCAGCCCCAGCATTTT. Translated, it gives CASSESAHQPQHF.